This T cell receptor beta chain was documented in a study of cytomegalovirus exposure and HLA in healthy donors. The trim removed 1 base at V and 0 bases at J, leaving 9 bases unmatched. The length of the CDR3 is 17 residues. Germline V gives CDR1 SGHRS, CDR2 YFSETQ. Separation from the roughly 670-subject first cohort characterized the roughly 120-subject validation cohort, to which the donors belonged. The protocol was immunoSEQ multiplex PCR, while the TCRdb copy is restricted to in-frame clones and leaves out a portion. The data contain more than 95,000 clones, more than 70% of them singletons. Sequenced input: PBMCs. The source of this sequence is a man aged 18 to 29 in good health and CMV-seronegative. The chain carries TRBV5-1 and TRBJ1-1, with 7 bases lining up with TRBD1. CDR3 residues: CASSLQWDSNMNTEAFF. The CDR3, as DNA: TGCGCCAGCAGCTTGCAGTGGGACAGTAACATGAACACTGAAGCTTTCTTT.